This T cell receptor beta chain came from a study of cytotoxic CD8 clonotypes in ibrutinib-treated CLL. Findings of the study overall: Lymph node repertoires were not studied, and sampling times were unmatched. Upon ibrutinib response clonality rose, and upon progression it fell back toward baseline.

TCRdb keeps only in-frame clones here, not all; method: immunoSEQ multiplex PCR. The sample yields 68,000 or so clones, 68% seen once. Concerning this clone itself: Its antigen is not identified.

The germline gives CDR1 SGHDT, CDR2 YYEEEE. Trimming pared 4 bases from V and 5 bases from J, leaving 12 bases between. This CDR3 spans 13 amino acids. Sequenced here: PBMCs, sampled after 12 months of ibrutinib treatment. The chain has TRBV5-6 and TRBJ2-5, with D possibly TRBD1 on 7 matching bases. The clonotype was recovered from a human donor with chronic lymphocytic leukemia. CDR3 in amino acids: CASSPTGRETQYF. The CDR3 coding sequence is TGTGCCAGCAGCCCGACAGGGAGGGAGACCCAGTACTTC.